The clone carrying this TCR beta chain was detected only once. What it binds is not known. Trimming took 4 bases from V and 1 from J, leaving 7 bases between them. The CDR3 consists of 14 residues. CDR1 is MNHNY, CDR2 SVGAGI, per germline (reference sequence). The PCR employed 60 Vbeta primers together with 13 Jbeta primers. Libraries were prepared by immunoSEQ multiplex PCR; TCRdb keeps only in-frame clonotypes and omits some of them. The table lists 85,000 to 120,000 clones, about 69% of them singletons. This entry is derived from a study of cytomegalovirus exposure and HLA in healthy donors. Study observations and caveats: A later analysis reportedly found that, within productive TCRs, an Asian-associated ancestry cluster had fewer N-insertions than the mean observed across the roughly 610 donors. A few chains tied to CMV proved CMV antigen-specific in vitro.

Absent from the records is this donor's CMV serostatus. The source material was PBMCs. The chain links TRBV6-6 to TRBJ2-2; D is perhaps TRBD2 (6 bases). This TCR was recovered from a human donor in good health. CDR3 sequence (DNA): TGTGCCAGCAGTTGGGACTTGAACACCGGGGAGCTGTTTTTT. Translated: CASSWDLNTGELFF.